This TCR beta chain was observed in a study of T-cell memory formation after mild COVID-19. Across the study: TCR clusters showed largely donor specificity.

This clonotype was observed at least ten times. Its antigen is as yet unknown. CDR1 and CDR2 (germline): KGHDR, SFDVKD. The CDR3 is 14 residues long. V was shortened by 4 bases and J by 9 bases, with 15 bases between the two germline ends. TCRdb redid the calling of the 5' RACE reads with MiXCR, one entry per CDR3 protein. The table shows over 350,000 distinct CDR3 sequences, with approximately 15% occurring only once. General study points: Mainly in CM and EM were contracting CD4+ clones; CD8+ were in EMRA. Several responding clones turned up in pre-infection memory, indicating that cross-reactive memory may have taken part. The study found balanced CD4/CD8 in clones contracting day 15 to 85 and a CD4+ lean in later expanders.

The clonotype comes from a man between 18 and 35 years old who had mild COVID-19 (a few samples of this study predate the infection). Cell type and time point are not known. The chain has TRBV24-1 and TRBJ2-1; possibly TRBD1 for D (6 bases). Source material: PBMCs or a T cell subset sorted from them (not recorded which). The CDR3 is CATSDHRVLSEQFF. The CDR3 coding sequence is TGTGCCACCAGTGACCACAGGGTTCTAAGTGAGCAGTTCTTC.